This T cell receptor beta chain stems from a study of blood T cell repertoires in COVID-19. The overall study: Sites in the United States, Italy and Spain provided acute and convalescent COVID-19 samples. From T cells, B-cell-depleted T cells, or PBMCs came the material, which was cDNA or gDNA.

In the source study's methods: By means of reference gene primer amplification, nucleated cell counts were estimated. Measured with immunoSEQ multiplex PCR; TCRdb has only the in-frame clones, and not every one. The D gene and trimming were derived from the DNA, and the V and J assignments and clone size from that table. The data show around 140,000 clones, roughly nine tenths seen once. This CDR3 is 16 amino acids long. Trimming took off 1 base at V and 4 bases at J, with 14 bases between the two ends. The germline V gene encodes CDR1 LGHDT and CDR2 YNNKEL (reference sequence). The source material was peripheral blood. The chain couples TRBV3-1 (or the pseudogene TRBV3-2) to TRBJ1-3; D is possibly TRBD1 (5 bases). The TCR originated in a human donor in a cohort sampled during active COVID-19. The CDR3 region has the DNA TGTGCCAGCAGCCAAGGTGCTTGGGGCTACGGAAACACCATATATTTT. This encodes CASSQGAWGYGNTIYF.